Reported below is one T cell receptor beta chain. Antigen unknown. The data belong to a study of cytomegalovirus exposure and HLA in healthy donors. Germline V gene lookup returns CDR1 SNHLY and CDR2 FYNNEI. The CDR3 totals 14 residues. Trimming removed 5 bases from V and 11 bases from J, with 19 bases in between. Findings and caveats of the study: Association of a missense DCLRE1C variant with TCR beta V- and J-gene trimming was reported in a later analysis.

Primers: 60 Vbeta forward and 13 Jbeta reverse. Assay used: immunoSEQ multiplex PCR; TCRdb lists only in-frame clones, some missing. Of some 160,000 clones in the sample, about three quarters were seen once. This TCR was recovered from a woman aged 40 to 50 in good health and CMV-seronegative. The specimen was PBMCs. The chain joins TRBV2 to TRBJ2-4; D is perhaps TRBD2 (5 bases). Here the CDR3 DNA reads TGTGCCAGCAGTCATGGACTTTTCCCCCCCGTTCAGTACTTC. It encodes CASSHGLFPPVQYF. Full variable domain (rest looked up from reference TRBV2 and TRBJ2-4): EPEVTQTPSHQVTQMGQEVILRCVPISNHLYFYWYRQILGQKVEFLVSFYNNEISEKSEIFDDQFSVERPDGSNFTLKIRSTKLEDSAMYFCASSHGLFPPVQYFGAGTRLSVL.